This section outlines one T cell receptor beta chain sequence together with its context. Profiled with immunoSEQ multiplex PCR; TCRdb holds only in-frame clones, not every one. The sample totals some 180,000 clones. This sample stems from a study of control samples from healthy donors and cancer patients. Germline loops: CDR1 SGHTA, CDR2 FQGTGA. V was trimmed by 5 bases and J by 5 bases, leaving 12 bases between them. The CDR3 is 14 amino acids. The chain joins TRBV7-3 to TRBJ2-2; D is perhaps TRBD2 (5 bases). This TCR derives from a woman aged 30 to 39 in good health. Sequenced material: blood. CDR3 sequence: CASSAQRATGELFF. DNA of the CDR3: TGTGCCAGCAGCGCCCAGAGGGCGACCGGGGAGCTGTTTTTT.